These 32 T cell receptor beta chains were sequenced from one sample in a study of CD8 T cells in Susac syndrome. Random-hexamer reverse transcription was applied to roughly 0.5 to 1 ug RNA. TCRdb reprocessed the immunoSEQ multiplex PCR reads via MiXCR and lists one record per CDR3 protein. The sample records some 47,000 distinct CDR3 sequences, over 90% being singletons. Sequencing was performed on CD8+ T cells from PBMCs. The receptors here all came from a human donor in good health.

This clonotype turned up a few times. The chain joins TRBV27 to TRBJ2-7; 7 nucleotides line up with TRBD1. CDR3 length: 13 amino acids. Germline V gene sequence: CDR1 MNHEY, CDR2 SMNVEV (reference sequence). The V and J ends lost 3 bases and 1 base, in that order; junction bases with no gene match: 0. The CDR3, as DNA: TGTGCCAGCAGTTTGACAGGGTCCTACGAGCAGTACTTC. Translating gives CASSLTGSYEQYF.

The CDR3 region is CASSPKTSGNTDTQYF. Written as DNA, the CDR3 is TGTGCCAGCAGCCCAAAGACTAGCGGGAACACAGATACGCAGTATTTT. This sequence joins TRBV7-9 and TRBJ2-3; 11 bases are a match to TRBD2. The CDR3 has 16 residues. The V gene's germline CDR1 is SEHNR and CDR2 FQNEAQ (reference sequence). J was trimmed by 2 bases and V by 5 bases; bases with no gene match: 6.

The rearrangement links TRBV27 to TRBJ2-1; D is perhaps TRBD1 (6 bases). CDR3 size: 16 residues. V was shortened by 4 bases and J by 3 bases, with 16 bases between the two germline ends. Germline V gene lookup returns CDR1 MNHEY and CDR2 SMNVEV (reference sequence). CDR3 coding DNA: TGTGCCAGCAGTTCTGCAGGGGACAAATTCTACAATGAGCAGTTCTTC. Amino acids: CASSSAGDKFYNEQFF.

The gene calls are TRBV12-3 or TRBV12-4 and TRBJ1-2; 10 bases are a match to TRBD1. The CDR3 extends over 16 amino acids. V shed 5 bases, J shed 4 bases, and the junction held 10 bases outside the gene matches. This chain's CDR3 is CASSPTGTGAIYGYTF. The CDR3, as DNA: TGTGCCAGCAGTCCCACCGGGACAGGGGCTATCTATGGCTACACCTTC.

This sequence joins TRBV29-1 and TRBJ2-1; D is unresolved. The V end lost 0 bases, the J end lost 2 bases, and 11 bases lay between the germline ends. Germline V lookup: CDR1 SQVTM, CDR2 ANQGSEA. The CDR3 is made up of 15 amino acids. CDR3 nucleotide sequence: TGCAGCGTTGAAGATAGGTTTGTTACCTACAATGAGCAGTTCTTC. This encodes CSVEDRFVTYNEQFF.

V and J are TRBV27 and TRBJ2-1; weak D call: TRBD1 (7 bases). In germline, CDR1 is MNHEY, CDR2 SMNVEV (reference sequence). The V and J ends lost 3 bases and 9 bases respectively, with 18 bases between them. This CDR3 spans 15 amino acids. CDR3 nucleotide sequence: TGTGCCAGCAGTTTTACTGTGGACAGGAGGGGTGAGCAGTTCTTC. It is translated as CASSFTVDRRGEQFF.

The chain employs TRBV5-8 and TRBJ2-1; 12 bases fit TRBD2. The CDR3 has 18 residues. CDR1 is SGHTS, CDR2 YDEGEE, per germline. Trimming at V came to 0 bases and at J to 7 bases, leaving 11 bases not matched to a gene. The CDR3 loop is CASSLEVMETSGSNEQFF. The CDR3 bases are TGTGCCAGCAGCTTGGAAGTAATGGAGACTAGCGGGAGTAATGAGCAGTTCTTC.

V is TRBV6-2 or TRBV6-3 and J is TRBJ2-7; 7 nucleotides match TRBD1. Trimming took 4 bases from V and 6 from J; bases not matched to a gene: 9. There are 14 residues in the CDR3. Germline V lookup: CDR1 MNHEY, CDR2 SVGEGT. The CDR3 sequence is CASSSLLQGFEQYF. CDR3 DNA sequence: TGTGCCAGCAGTTCCCTCTTACAGGGGTTCGAGCAGTACTTC.

This sequence joins TRBV6-5 and TRBJ2-7; 11 bases line up with TRBD2. This CDR3 contains 16 residues. Germline V gene sequence: CDR1 MNHEY, CDR2 SVGAGI. V was pared by 1 base and J by 4 bases, with 6 bases of the junction left unmatched. The CDR3 region is CASSYLAGTSGYEQYF. The CDR3 region has the DNA TGTGCCAGCAGTTACTTGGCCGGGACTAGCGGATACGAGCAGTACTTC.

The V and J genes are TRBV7-9 and TRBJ1-2; D unclear. The germline V gene encodes CDR1 SEHNR and CDR2 FQNEAQ (reference sequence). Trimming left V 5 bases short and J 8 bases short, with 9 bases between. The CDR3 is 11 amino acids. CDR3 protein: CASSAGGGYTF. CDR3 sequence (DNA): TGTGCCAGCAGCGCGGGAGGGGGCTACACCTTC.

The chain employs TRBV2 and TRBJ2-1, with D uncertain. Germline V gene sequence: CDR1 SNHLY, CDR2 FYNNEI. The CDR3 runs to 13 residues. Deletions cut 3 bases from V and 6 bases from J, with 9 bases between. The CDR3 sequence: CASSEVSINEQFF. The CDR3 DNA is TGTGCCAGCAGTGAGGTCAGCATCAATGAGCAGTTCTTC. The full variable domain, completed using reference TRBV2 and TRBJ2-1, is EPEVTQTPSHQVTQMGQEVILRCVPISNHLYFYWYRQILGQKVEFLVSFYNNEISEKSEIFDDQFSVERPDGSNFTLKIRSTKLEDSAMYFCASSEVSINEQFFGPGTRLTVL.

The chain recombines TRBV27 with TRBJ2-7, with 9 bases aligning to TRBD1. Germline loops: CDR1 MNHEY, CDR2 SMNVEV (reference sequence). Trimming at V came to 1 base and at J to 3 bases, leaving 1 base not matched to a gene. This CDR3 contains 14 residues. Here the CDR3 DNA reads TGTGCCAGCAGTTTATTGGGACAGGGCTACGAGCAGTACTTC. Amino acid sequence: CASSLLGQGYEQYF.

The chain recombines TRBV25-1 with TRBJ2-2; 15 nucleotides match TRBD2. The CDR3 extends over 21 amino acids. V shed 5 bases, J shed 7 bases, and the junction held 20 bases outside the gene matches. Germline lookup yields CDR1 MGHDK and CDR2 SYGVNS. The chain's CDR3 is CASSPRPRTSGRAREGGELFF. CDR3 coding DNA: TGTGCCAGCAGTCCTAGGCCCCGGACTAGCGGGAGGGCCCGGGAGGGCGGGGAGCTGTTTTTT.

V and J are TRBV27 and TRBJ1-2; D is possibly TRBD1 (5 bases). Germline loops: CDR1 MNHEY, CDR2 SMNVEV (reference sequence). Deletions cut 5 bases from V and 6 bases from J, with 13 bases between. This CDR3 is 13 amino acids long. CDR3 in amino acids: CASSPRGLDGYTF. CDR3 coding DNA: TGTGCCAGCAGTCCTAGGGGATTAGATGGCTACACCTTC.

This clonotype came up a few times. This chain uses TRBV4-3 with TRBJ2-7, with no clear D. V was shortened by 0 bases and J by 2 bases, with 11 bases between the two germline ends. This CDR3 has 15 residues. Looked up from germline, CDR1 is LGHNA and CDR2 is YSLEER. CDR3 nucleotide sequence: TGCGCCAGCAGCCAAGATCCCTCCGGCCCCTACGAGCAGTACTTC. This translates into CASSQDPSGPYEQYF.

The chain links TRBV10-2 to TRBJ2-3; D is uncertain. Germline lookup yields CDR1 WSHSY and CDR2 SAAADI. The ends were cut back, 3 bases at V and 6 bases at J, with 10 bases in the middle. The length of the CDR3 is 13 residues. The CDR3 spells CASSDRLGDTQYF. CDR3 in DNA: TGCGCCAGCAGTGACAGATTGGGGGATACGCAGTATTTT.

The rearrangement links TRBV6-2 or TRBV6-3 to TRBJ2-7; D is undetermined. Germline-derived CDR1 and CDR2 are MNHEY and SVGEGT. The length of the CDR3 is 14 residues. Trimming took off 0 bases at V and 2 bases at J, with 8 bases between the two ends. DNA of the CDR3: TGTGCCAGCAGTTACTCGATCCCAGCCTACGAGCAGTACTTC. Protein sequence: CASSYSIPAYEQYF.

The chain has TRBV7-2 and TRBJ2-7, with D perhaps TRBD2 (5 bases). V was pared by 7 bases and J by 2 bases, with 15 bases between. The CDR3 is made up of 14 amino acids. The V gene's germline CDR1 is SGHTA and CDR2 FQGNSA. Here the CDR3 reads CASTVLTSPYEQYF. The CDR3 DNA sequence: TGTGCCAGCACTGTTTTAACTAGTCCCTACGAGCAGTACTTC.

The V gene is TRBV27, the J gene TRBJ2-2; D is uncertain. The CDR3 length is 13 residues. Germline V gene data show CDR1 as MNHEY and CDR2 as SMNVEV (reference sequence). Trimming pared 4 bases from V and 8 bases from J, leaving 11 bases between. The CDR3 region is CASSSPYAGELFF. In DNA, the CDR3 is TGTGCCAGCAGTTCCCCCTATGCGGGGGAGCTGTTTTTT.

The V gene is TRBV29-1, the J gene TRBJ2-2; no clear D. Per the germline V gene, CDR1 is SQVTM and CDR2 is ANQGSEA. The CDR3 runs 13 residues. Trimming shortened V by 4 bases and J by 4 bases, and 10 bases separated the two germline ends. The CDR3 sequence: CSVVGSATGELFF. The CDR3 DNA reads TGCAGCGTTGTTGGGTCGGCCACCGGGGAGCTGTTTTTT.

The chain couples TRBV3-1 to TRBJ2-2, with D tentatively TRBD2 (5 bases). Germline V lookup: CDR1 LGHDT, CDR2 YNNKEL (reference sequence). The V and J ends lost 2 bases and 4 bases respectively, with 17 bases between them. The CDR3 runs 17 residues. The CDR3 here is CASSQNGGIGGTGELFF. CDR3 DNA: TGTGCCAGCAGCCAAAACGGAGGAATTGGTGGCACCGGGGAGCTGTTTTTT. Drawing the rest from reference TRBV3-1 and TRBJ2-2, the complete variable domain is DTAVSQTPKYLVTQMGNDKSIKCEQNLGHDTMYWYKQDSKKFLKIMFSYNNKELIINETVPNRFSPKSPDKAHLNLHINSLELGDSAVYFCASSQNGGIGGTGELFFGEGSRLTVL.

The gene calls are TRBV13 and TRBJ2-1; 7 nucleotides line up with TRBD1. CDR1 and CDR2 from the germline V gene are PRHDT and FYEKMQ (reference sequence). Germline trimming cut 6 bases from V and 10 bases from J; bases unmatched to any gene: 6. The CDR3 spans 12 residues. The CDR3 sequence is CASSTQGDEQFF. The CDR3, as DNA: TGTGCCAGCAGTACCCAGGGGGACGAGCAGTTCTTC. Supplemented by reference TRBV13 and TRBJ2-1, the full variable domain reads AAGVIQSPRHLIKEKRETATLKCYPIPRHDTVYWYQQGPGQDPQFLISFYEKMQSDKGSIPDRFSAQQFSDYHSELNMSSLELGDSALYFCASSTQGDEQFFGPGTRLTVL.

The chain joins TRBV27 to TRBJ1-2; TRBD1 might be the D (6 bases). The germline gives CDR1 MNHEY, CDR2 SMNVEV (reference sequence). The length of the CDR3 is 13 residues. V was pared by 5 bases and J by 3 bases, with 10 bases between. The CDR3 loop reads CASSITGYYGYTF. Here the CDR3 DNA reads TGTGCCAGCAGTATTACAGGGTACTATGGCTACACCTTC.

The gene calls are TRBV20-1 and TRBJ2-2, with D possibly called TRBD1 or TRBD2 (5 bases each). Germline V gene data show CDR1 as DFQATT and CDR2 as SNEGSKA (reference sequence). V lost 6 bases and J lost 4, with 21 bases in between. The CDR3 spans 16 residues. The CDR3: CSARLRGAALTGELFF. CDR3 bases: TGCAGTGCGAGATTGAGAGGGGCAGCTCTCACCGGGGAGCTGTTTTTT.

V gene TRBV2 combines with J gene TRBJ2-1; possibly TRBD1 or TRBD2 for D (5 bases each). Germline V gives CDR1 SNHLY, CDR2 FYNNEI. The CDR3 runs to 15 residues. Trimming pared 2 bases from V and 2 bases from J, leaving 10 bases between. The CDR3 nucleotides read TGTGCCAGCAGTGAAAGGGACCGCACCTACAATGAGCAGTTCTTC. It translates to CASSERDRTYNEQFF.

The chain uses TRBV7-9 and TRBJ2-5; D is possibly TRBD1 or TRBD2 (5 bases each). The CDR3 covers 16 residues. Germline CDR1 reads SEHNR; CDR2 reads FQNEAQ (reference sequence). The V gene lost 5 bases and the J gene lost 1 base, with 17 bases spanning the gap. The CDR3 nucleotides are TGTGCCAGCAGCCCCCAACGGGGCAGTTCCCAAGAGACCCAGTACTTC. Protein: CASSPQRGSSQETQYF.

This chain uses TRBV7-9 with TRBJ2-2, with D unresolved. Germline CDR1 is SEHNR and CDR2 is FQNEAQ (reference sequence). The CDR3 length is 14 residues. V shed 1 base and J shed 6 bases, with 9 bases lying between them. The CDR3, as DNA: TGTGCCAGCAGCTTAGAAGCTTATTCCGGGGAGCTGTTTTTT. Its translation: CASSLEAYSGELFF.

A word on this clonotype: A read error may account for a junction end that differs from germline. J is TRBJ1-2 and V is TRBV7-9; no firm D call. The length of the CDR3 is 13 residues. CDR1 and CDR2 (germline): SEHNR, FQNEAQ (reference sequence). The CDR3 sequence: CASSQSTGPKDLF. The DNA for the CDR3 is TGTGCCAGCAGCCAAAGTACCGGGCCCAAAGACCTCTTC.

J is TRBJ1-3 and V is TRBV12-3 or TRBV12-4; D call uncertain. The CDR3 extends over 9 amino acids. V dropped 11 bases and J dropped 8 bases, with 7 bases sitting between them. The CDR3 sequence: CAGTYTIYF. In nucleotides, the CDR3 is TGTGCCGGAACGTACACCATATATTTT.

V usage is TRBV13 and J usage is TRBJ2-1; perhaps TRBD2 as D (6 bases). The CDR3 is 14 amino acids. In germline, CDR1 is PRHDT, CDR2 FYEKMQ (reference sequence). Trimming shortened V by 5 bases and J by 5 bases, and 13 bases separated the two germline ends. CDR3 DNA sequence: TGTGCCAGCAGCCTTCGGGAGCGAGACAATGAGCAGTTCTTC. Its protein is CASSLRERDNEQFF. The full variable domain, rest sourced from reference TRBV13 and TRBJ2-1, is AAGVIQSPRHLIKEKRETATLKCYPIPRHDTVYWYQQGPGQDPQFLISFYEKMQSDKGSIPDRFSAQQFSDYHSELNMSSLELGDSALYFCASSLRERDNEQFFGPGTRLTVL.

This clonotype was picked up one time. This chain uses TRBV29-1 with TRBJ2-2; D is possibly TRBD1 (5 bases). The CDR3 runs 14 residues. Deletions cut 1 base from V and 1 base from J, with 7 bases between. Germline V lookup: CDR1 SQVTM, CDR2 ANQGSEA. The CDR3 DNA is TGCAGCGTTGAAGGGGGCTTGAACACCGGGGAGCTGTTTTTT. It specifies CSVEGGLNTGELFF.

The gene calls are TRBV5-6 and TRBJ2-2; unclear D gene. Germline CDR1 SGHDT, CDR2 YYEEEE. The ends were cut back, 0 bases at V and 7 bases at J, with 7 bases in the middle. The CDR3 consists of 13 residues. The CDR3 reads CASSLVSNGELFF. The CDR3 DNA sequence: TGTGCCAGCAGCTTGGTTTCCAACGGGGAGCTGTTTTTT.